This T cell receptor beta chain was captured by sequencing in a study of cytomegalovirus exposure and HLA in healthy donors listed by TCRdb under 2017. At the level of the whole study: In an earlier analysis of approximately 640 of the donors, about 270 Gb of sequence data and some 120 million unique TCR beta sequences from roughly 180 million T cells were reported. An early release that covered 500 to 800 HLA-typed donors contained approximately 300 gigabases of sequencing data and roughly 84 million unique TCR sequences. The genetic ancestry cluster associated with self-reported Caucasian donors included about 81% of the roughly 410 genotyped donors. The study was designed to test whether signatures of past pathogen exposure could be identified by cataloging public T cell receptors. The T cell repertoires of under 750 subjects were profiled by immunosequencing and related to cytomegalovirus serostatus. Along with the roughly 610-subject first cohort, a separate validation cohort of around 120 different subjects was used. To predict cytomegalovirus infection status, the study brought together high-throughput TCR immunosequencing, statistical association of individual TCRs with disease status, and machine learning. In a later analysis, previously published TCR beta repertoires from roughly 710 donors were re-analyzed and high-resolution HLA genotyping was added so that TCR occurrence patterns could be studied. Rather than using new phenotypic data, the later analysis identified candidate immune exposures from TCR beta sequences and from how often those sequences occurred across donors. An earlier analysis of nearly 600 of the donors applied high-throughput TCR beta sequencing to assess whether each TCR beta V gene segment acted as functional or pseudogenic. Alongside the repertoire data, information on donor age, sex, ethnicity and CMV serostatus was compiled. Genome-wide SNP genotypes for about 65% of the roughly 670 donors were used in a later genetic analysis, which treated that subset as a discovery cohort. Every discovery cohort repertoire had been produced on one sequencing platform. Class I and class II HLA loci were covered by the typing at four-digit resolution. Typing coverage differed by locus: A, B, C, DRB1 and DQB1 were typed in about 620-640 donors, DQA1 in 500 to 550, DPA1 in around 610, and DPB1 in 450 to 480. A handful of DR-DQ haplotypes were handled as single units for association and clustering because linkage in the cohort was strong. Among around 400 genotyped donors of the cohort, an average of roughly 230,000 unique TCR beta nucleotide sequences was sequenced per donor, of which about 20% were non-productive. Findings and caveats that apply to the study as a whole: A cluster of highly shared sequence variants was judged likely to be a technical artifact of the sequencing pipeline. According to a later genetic analysis, donors in an Asian-associated ancestry cluster had fewer N-insertions in productive TCRs than the approximately 690-donor mean. Most CMV-associated TCR beta chains appeared to be HLA-restricted in a later analysis, and the HLA associations seemed to be driven largely by CMV exposure. Cytomegalovirus status was reported to be diagnosed by the classifier with high specificity and sensitivity in both the original and validation cohorts. Most TCR sequences were observed very rarely across donors, whereas some public TCRs were present in many individuals. In vitro tests confirmed that three of the cytomegalovirus-associated TCR beta chains recognize cytomegalovirus antigens. Because some donors lacked HLA typing at each locus, the association tests relied only on the typed subset. According to a later analysis, TCR association rates differed among HLA loci, with DRB1 alleles showing the most associated TCRs and HLA-C alleles showing the fewest. Correlated functional status among segregating V segments might be attributable to linkage disequilibrium, but an unknown experimental factor could not be ruled out. A later analysis associated roughly 17,000 TCR beta sequences with specific HLA alleles at a false discovery rate of 0.05. In this cohort, only TCR beta chains were sequenced, and detectable features were limited by the absence of alpha or paired-chain data. A further reported finding was that TCR beta sequences accurately predicted the HLA-A and HLA-B alleles for most subjects in the first cohort. A later analysis found that HLA-associated TCR beta chains were more clonally expanded and had lower generation probabilities than equally common non-associated chains. According to the authors, the approach could potentially be generalized to other disease states and immunological phenotypes. In a later analysis, several top co-occurrence clusters were reported to appear linked to parvovirus B19, influenza, CMV and Epstein-Barr virus. Approximately 16 rarely observed V segments, including chromosome 9 orphons, were excluded from the earlier analysis of just under 600 of the donors because counts were too low. In the study, 164 TCR beta chains were listed as associated with cytomegalovirus. CMV serostatus was the only immune exposure information available for the cohort. Roughly uniform sequencing depth across donors was assumed in presence/absence analyses, although this assumption may not hold. When HLA alleles, especially DR and DQ, strongly co-occurred, TCR associations were difficult to assign to individual alleles. Broadly in line with IMGT annotations, most TCR beta V segments showed up in productive rearrangements about 90% or about 30% of the time in an earlier analysis of approximately 600 of the donors. Because the 87-base-pair reads could not distinguish some IMGT-functional V segments, including TRBV6-2 and TRBV6-3, those segments were excluded. An association between a missense DCLRE1C variant and V-gene and J-gene trimming of TCR beta chains was found in a later genetic analysis and replicated in an independent cohort.

Libraries were prepared through the immunoSEQ multiplex PCR assay. A mixture of 60 forward primers for TCR Vbeta segments and 13 reverse primers for TCR Jbeta segments was used in the multiplex PCR. A multiplex PCR assay on genomic DNA amplified the CDR3 region of rearranged TCR beta genes. The Illumina HiSeq System was used to sequence the amplified TCR beta libraries as 87-base-pair reads. The study's own analysis went as follows. In a later analysis, approximately 74 million unique TCR beta chains were counted across the roughly 670 repertoires, and around 10 million of these chains were shared by at least two donors. Raw reads were error-corrected and collapsed into unique sequences with a nearest-neighbor algorithm that merged closely related sequences to remove PCR and sequencing errors. CDR3 sequences were aligned to IMGT reference sequences to assign V, D and J gene segments. For a sequence to be retained, at least a six-nucleotide match to both a V gene segment and a J gene segment was required. A rearrangement was called productive if the CDR3 had no stop codons and remained in frame with V and J, and every other rearrangement was called non-productive. Following IMGT convention, CDR3 was defined as the stretch from the second conserved V-encoded cysteine up to the conserved J-encoded phenylalanine. The earlier analysis of about 500 of the donors excluded sequences that lacked an unambiguous match to a single V gene segment. In an earlier analysis of approximately 560 of the donors, a V segment was called functional when productive rearrangements were above 56.7%, and segregating when the standard deviation between donors exceeded 5%. A statistical classification framework was developed to diagnose cytomegalovirus status using the catalog of TCR beta chain sequences. In a later analysis, V and J genes were assigned by comparing TCR nucleotide sequences against IMGT/GENE-DB human TR gene sequences. The TCRdist pipeline was used in a later analysis to assign CDR3 sequences and most-parsimonious VDJ recombination scenarios. In a later analysis, each TCR beta chain was defined by its CDR3 amino acid sequence together with its V-gene family, and reads without a unique V-gene family were excluded. In a later analysis, nearly 600 highly shared, low-generation-probability nucleotide sequences were removed to address suspected cross-contamination and a sequencing artifact. A later analysis calculated a clonal expansion index for each public chain from normalized within-repertoire ranks of inferred template counts. Generation probabilities in a later analysis came from a VDJ recombination model fitted to out-of-frame rearrangements, and those results were checked against IGoR. A later analysis scored TCR-TCR, TCR-HLA and TCR-CMV co-occurrence with hypergeometric tests, applying a repertoire-size bias correction to TCR pairs. False discovery rates were estimated in a later analysis by permuting HLA or CMV assignments 20 times. In a later analysis, co-occurring TCRs were grouped using DBSCAN, and TCRdist sequence similarity was added for clustering within HLA-allele-positive subsets. Repertoires with fewer than 30,000 or more than 120,000 public chains, plus five repertoires with anomalous nucleotide sharing, were excluded from co-occurrence clustering. TCRdb re-hosts the immuneACCESS table, in-frame sequences only. Its copies lack some clones; in the studies checked, an unresolved V gene accounts for under half of them, and the cause for the rest is not known. The V and J calls and clone size are taken from that table; D and trimming were inferred from the DNA. For this sample the table gives 150,000 to 200,000 clones, of which over 75% were detected only once. The top ten clonotypes cover more than 2% of the sample.

The V end loses 0 bases and the J end loses 10 bases, and a stretch of 10 bases separates them. The CDR3 goes from the cysteine to the phenylalanine over 14 residues. The sequence is cut down to CDR3 DNA, 42 bases in frame from base 1. From a lookup of the germline V gene, CDR1 and CDR2 are LGHNA and YSLEER. The cohort consisted of more than 650 healthy bone marrow donors. At the time of sampling, all cohort members were nominally healthy, though unrecorded immune exposures were likely present. The donor tested CMV seronegative and was one of the 352 seronegative cohort members. A peripheral blood sample was provided by each donor, and peripheral blood mononuclear cells were used for TCR beta sequencing. Genomic DNA was extracted from the blood cell samples with the Qiagen DNeasy Blood Extraction Kit. As to this clone: Its antigen has not been determined. No per-base quality is available; no much larger clone lies one base away.

Sequencing was performed on PBMCs. The chain is made from TRBV4-3 and TRBJ1-6, with a tentative D gene TRBD1 over 5 matching bases. This clonotype was sampled from a man aged 55-75 years in good health and CMV-seronegative. The DNA sequence is given as TGCGCCAGCAGCCAAGAACAGGACGAATCACCCCTCCACTTT. Its coded protein is CASSQEQDESPLHF.